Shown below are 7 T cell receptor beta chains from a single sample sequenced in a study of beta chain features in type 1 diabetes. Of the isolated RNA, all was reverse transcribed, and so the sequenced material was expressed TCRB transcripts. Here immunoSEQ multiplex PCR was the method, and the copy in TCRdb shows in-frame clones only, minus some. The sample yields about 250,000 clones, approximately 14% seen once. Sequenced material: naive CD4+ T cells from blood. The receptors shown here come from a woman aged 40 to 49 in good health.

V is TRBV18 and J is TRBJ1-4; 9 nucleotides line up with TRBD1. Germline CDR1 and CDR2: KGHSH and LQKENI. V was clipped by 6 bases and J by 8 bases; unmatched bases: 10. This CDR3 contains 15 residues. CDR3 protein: CASSLGGTGREKLFF. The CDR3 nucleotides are TGTGCCAGCTCGCTCGGCGGGACAGGGAGAGAAAAACTGTTTTTT.

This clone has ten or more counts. CDR3 in DNA: TGTGCCAGCTTAAGCGGGGACTACGAGCAGTACTTC. This codes for CASLSGDYEQYF. The V call is TRBV2, the J call TRBJ2-7, with 7 bases lining up with TRBD2. The CDR3 is made up of 12 amino acids. J was trimmed by 3 bases and V by 8 bases; bases with no gene match: 4. Germline values: CDR1 SNHLY, CDR2 FYNNEI.

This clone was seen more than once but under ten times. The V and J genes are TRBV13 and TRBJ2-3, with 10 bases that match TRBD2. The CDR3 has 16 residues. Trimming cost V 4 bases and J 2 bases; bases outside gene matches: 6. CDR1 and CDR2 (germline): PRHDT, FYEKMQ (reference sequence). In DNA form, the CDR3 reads TGTGCCAGCAGCTACTGGACTAGCGGATACACAGATACGCAGTATTTT. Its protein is CASSYWTSGYTDTQYF.

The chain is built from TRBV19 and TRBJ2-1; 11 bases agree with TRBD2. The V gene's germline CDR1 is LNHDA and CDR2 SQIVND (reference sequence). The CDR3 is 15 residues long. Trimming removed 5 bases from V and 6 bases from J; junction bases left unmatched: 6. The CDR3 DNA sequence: TGTGCCAGTAGTCGTCTAGCGGGGGGTGGCAATGAGCAGTTCTTC. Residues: CASSRLAGGGNEQFF.

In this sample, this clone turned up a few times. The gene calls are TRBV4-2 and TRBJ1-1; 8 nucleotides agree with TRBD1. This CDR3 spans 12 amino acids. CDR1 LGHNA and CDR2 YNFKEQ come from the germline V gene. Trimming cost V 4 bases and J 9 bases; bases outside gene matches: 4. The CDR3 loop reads CASSRGDRKAFF. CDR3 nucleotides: TGTGCCAGCAGCCGAGGGGACAGGAAAGCTTTCTTT.

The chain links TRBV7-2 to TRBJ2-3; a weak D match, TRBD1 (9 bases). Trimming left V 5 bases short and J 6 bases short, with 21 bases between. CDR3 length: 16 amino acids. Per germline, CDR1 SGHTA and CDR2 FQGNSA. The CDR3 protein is CASSPRGGQGGDTQYF. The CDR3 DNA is TGTGCCAGCAGCCCCCGGGGGGGACAGGGAGGGGATACGCAGTATTTT.

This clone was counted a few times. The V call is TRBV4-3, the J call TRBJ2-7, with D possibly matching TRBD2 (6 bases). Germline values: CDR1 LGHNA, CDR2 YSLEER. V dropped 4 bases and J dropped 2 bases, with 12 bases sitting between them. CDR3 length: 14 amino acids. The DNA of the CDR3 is TGCGCCAGCAGCCGCGGGGATGGTCCCTACGAGCAGTACTTC. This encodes CASSRGDGPYEQYF.